This TCR beta chain originates from a study of T cells in women clearing cervical HPV infection. The wider study: Cases' blood sampling followed lesion detection by median approximately 150 days (90 to 200). Study conclusions and caveats: CIN3+ cases had significantly higher TCR richness than controls; evenness did not differ.

Per the germline V gene, CDR1 is KGHSH and CDR2 is LQKENI. CDR3 length: 15 amino acids. TCRdb's table, derived via immunoSEQ multiplex PCR, lists solely in-frame clones and lacks some. The sample's table shows around 19,000 clones. As regards this clone: As yet, its antigen is unknown. The missing CDR3 end, 3 residues past where the read stops, is filled in from the germline J gene.

This chain connects TRBV18 to TRBJ2-4; weak D call: TRBD2 (6 bases). The sequence was obtained from a woman aged 18-69 years with a cervical HPV16 infection that either progressed to CIN3+ or cleared (not recorded which). Sequenced: blood buffy coat. CDR3 region: CASSPRGEGGYGQYF. The part of the CDR3 DNA that was read is TGTGCCAGCTCACCACGGGGGGAAGGCGGGTATGGT.